This is a list of T cell receptor beta chains from one sample in a study of T cell clonotyping in hematopoietic cell transplantation. Using immunoSEQ multiplex PCR, the repertoire was profiled, and TCRdb retains in-frame clones only, with some absent. The sample includes approximately 3,100 clones, approximately 90% of them seen just once. The sample was PBMCs, taken at the time of graft-versus-host disease after allogeneic stem cell transplant. Every receptor here comes from a male patient between 60 and 69 years old who had an allogeneic stem cell transplant from a related donor, so the T cells may come from the graft donor. Some clones in this sample may be carry-over from other donors' samples. CDR3s include the opening cysteine and the closing phenylalanine or tryptophan. A D gene is named only where the DNA matches it firmly.

V: TRBV7-6; J: TRBJ2-7; D: .; DNA: TGTGCCAGCAGCTTAGAACCGCCCTACGAGCAGTACTTC; CDR3: CASSLEPPYEQYF
V: TRBV6-1; J: TRBJ2-7; D: TRBD1; DNA: TGTGCCAGCAGTGAAGCGCGTATGGACAGGGGCGACGAGCAGTACTTC; CDR3: CASSEARMDRGDEQYF
V: TRBV4-3; J: TRBJ2-7; D: TRBD1; DNA: TGCGCCAGCAGCCAGATACAGGGGGCCCTCTACGAGCAGTACTTC; CDR3: CASSQIQGALYEQYF
V: TRBV4-2; J: TRBJ2-7; D: TRBD2; DNA: TGTGCCAGCAGCCAAGATACTAGCGGGGGGGCGTTCTACGAGCAGTACTTC; CDR3: CASSQDTSGGAFYEQYF
V: TRBV9; J: TRBJ1-3; D: .; DNA: TGTGCCAGCAGCGTCGGCATTACCTCTGGAAACACCATATATTTT; CDR3: CASSVGITSGNTIYF
V: TRBV6-6; J: TRBJ2-2; D: .; DNA: TGTGCCAGCAGTTACCCGGCCGCCGGGGAGCTGTTTTTT; CDR3: CASSYPAAGELFF
V: TRBV12-5; J: TRBJ2-3; D: .; DNA: .; CDR3: CASGLAQANTQYF
V: TRBV28; J: TRBJ1-4; D: .; DNA: TGTGCCAGCAGTTTGGCGGGGACAACAACTAATGAAAAACTGTTTTTT; CDR3: CASSLAGTTTNEKLFF
V: TRBV11-2; J: TRBJ1-1; D: .; DNA: TGTGCCAGCAGCCCTGGTAGGGATCGGGGAATGAACACTGAAGCTTTCTTT; CDR3: CASSPGRDRGMNTEAFF
V: TRBV5-4; J: TRBJ2-7; D: TRBD1; DNA: TGTGCCAGCAGCTCCTCGACAGGGAACTACGAGCAGTACTTC; CDR3: CASSSSTGNYEQYF
V: TRBV7-8; J: TRBJ2-3; D: .; DNA: TGTGCCAGCAGAAAGCAGGTTGGAGATACGCAGTATTTT; CDR3: CASRKQVGDTQYF
V: TRBV6-5; J: TRBJ2-2; D: .; DNA: TGTGCCAGCAGTATTGCGGGGATCTCGATCGGGGAGCTGTTTTTT; CDR3: CASSIAGISIGELFF